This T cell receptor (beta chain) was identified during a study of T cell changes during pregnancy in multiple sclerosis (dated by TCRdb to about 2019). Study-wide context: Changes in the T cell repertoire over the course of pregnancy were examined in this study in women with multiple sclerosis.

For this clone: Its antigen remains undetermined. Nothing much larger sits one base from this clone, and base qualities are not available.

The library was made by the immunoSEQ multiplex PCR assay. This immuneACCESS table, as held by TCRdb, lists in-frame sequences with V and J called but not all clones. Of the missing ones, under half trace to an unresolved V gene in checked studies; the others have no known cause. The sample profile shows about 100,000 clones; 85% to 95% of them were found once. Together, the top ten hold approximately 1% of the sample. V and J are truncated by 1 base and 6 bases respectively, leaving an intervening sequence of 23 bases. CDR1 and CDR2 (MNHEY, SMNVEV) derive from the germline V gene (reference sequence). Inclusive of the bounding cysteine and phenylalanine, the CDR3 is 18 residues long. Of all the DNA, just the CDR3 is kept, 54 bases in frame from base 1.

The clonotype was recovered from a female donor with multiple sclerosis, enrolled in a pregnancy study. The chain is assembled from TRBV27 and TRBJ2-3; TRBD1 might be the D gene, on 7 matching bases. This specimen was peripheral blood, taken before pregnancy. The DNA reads TGTGCCAGCAGTTTATTCTCCCCCCGACAGGGCGCGGGGGATACGCAGTATTTT. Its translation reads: CASSLFSPRQGAGDTQYF.